One sample yielded the 21 T cell receptor beta chains listed below, sequenced in a study of blood T cell repertoires in COVID-19. The data were produced by immunoSEQ multiplex PCR, yet TCRdb's version contains in-frame clones alone and is incomplete. The table lists hundreds of thousands of clones, 89% of them singletons. Sequencing input: peripheral blood. Receptors originate from a woman aged 25 to 39 with COVID-19, enrolled during active disease.

This chain links TRBV2 with TRBJ1-6, with D unresolved. V lost 7 bases and J lost 5, with 15 bases in between. The CDR3 is made up of 15 amino acids. CDR1 SNHLY and CDR2 FYNNEI come from the germline V gene. The CDR3 here is CASKEGGLDNSPLHF. The DNA of the CDR3 is TGTGCCAGCAAGGAAGGCGGTTTGGATAATTCACCCCTCCACTTT.

The genes are TRBV7-9 and TRBJ1-4; D ambiguous. V was shortened by 4 bases and J by 5 bases, with 11 bases between the two germline ends. This CDR3 region has 14 residues. Germline values: CDR1 SEHNR, CDR2 FQNEAQ (reference sequence). The CDR3 nucleotides read TGTGCCAGCAGCTACAAACAGAGAAATGAAAAACTGTTTTTT. Its protein is CASSYKQRNEKLFF.

V is TRBV11-3 and J is TRBJ1-6, with TRBD1 identical over 7 bases. After removal of 1 base from V and 14 bases from J, the junction contained 14 bases not matched to a gene. CDR1 and CDR2 (germline): SGHNT, YENEEA. CDR3 length: 16 amino acids. The CDR3 reads CASSLVLMGQMISLHF. The DNA for the CDR3 is TGTGCCAGCAGCTTAGTCTTAATGGGACAGATGATCTCCCTCCACTTT.

The chain couples TRBV27 to TRBJ1-6, with 9 bases fitting TRBD1. The V and J ends lost 2 bases and 13 bases, in that order; junction bases with no gene match: 0. CDR3 length equals 12 residues. Germline assignment: CDR1 MNHEY and CDR2 SMNVEV (reference sequence). The CDR3 sequence: CASSLTGGPLHF. CDR3 coding DNA: TGTGCCAGCAGTTTAACAGGGGGCCCCCTCCACTTT.

This rearrangement joins TRBV7-6 to TRBJ1-6; TRBD1 aligns across 8 bases. Germline assignment: CDR1 SGHVS and CDR2 FNYEAQ. The CDR3 spans 14 residues. Unmatched junction bases numbered 3, after V lost 5 bases and J lost 6 bases. CDR3 DNA: TGTGCCAGCAGCCGACAGGGGCGTAATTCACCCCTCCACTTT. This gives the protein CASSRQGRNSPLHF.

This clone was seen just once. This chain connects TRBV4-1 to TRBJ1-2, with D hard to call. The CDR3 is 15 amino acids. CDR1 and CDR2 from the germline V gene are MGHRA and YSYEKL. The germline V and J ends were trimmed by 4 bases and 6 bases, with 18 bases remaining between them. The CDR3 sequence is CASSPYRLAGNGYTF. The CDR3, as DNA: TGCGCCAGCAGCCCGTACCGATTGGCAGGCAATGGCTACACCTTC.

The chain recombines TRBV9 with TRBJ1-1, with a tentative D call TRBD1 (6 bases). The CDR3 is made up of 15 amino acids. Trimming removed 3 bases at V and 1 base at J, with 13 bases between. Germline CDR1 SGDLS, CDR2 YYNGEE. CDR3 sequence (DNA): TGTGCCAGCAGCGCAAGACAGGTAGGGAACACTGAAGCTTTCTTT. It yields the protein CASSARQVGNTEAFF.

The chain recombines TRBV5-1 with TRBJ1-5; D may be TRBD1 (5 bases). Trimming left V 0 bases short and J 5 bases short, with 24 bases between. Per germline, CDR1 SGHRS and CDR2 YFSETQ. CDR3 length: 19 amino acids. The CDR3 region is CASSLEGRERSAVDQPQHF. The CDR3 DNA follows: TGCGCCAGCAGCTTGGAGGGCAGGGAAAGGTCTGCGGTAGATCAGCCCCAGCATTTT.

The chain employs TRBV5-1 and TRBJ1-2; weak D call: TRBD1 (5 bases). CDR3 length: 13 amino acids. Deletions cut 0 bases from V and 4 bases from J, with 7 bases between. Germline lookup yields CDR1 SGHRS and CDR2 YFSETQ. The CDR3 bases are TGCGCCAGCAGCTTGGACAGGACCTATGGCTACACCTTC. Its translation: CASSLDRTYGYTF.

For the CDR3, the DNA is TGTGCCACCGCCGGAGGGAACACCGGGGAGCTGTTTTTT. It translates to CATAGGNTGELFF. The rearrangement uses TRBV24-1 and TRBJ2-2, with D tentatively TRBD2 (5 bases). V lost 9 bases to trimming and J lost 1 base, with 8 bases between them. The germline V gene has CDR1 KGHDR and CDR2 SFDVKD. This CDR3 has 13 residues.

The V call is TRBV19, the J call TRBJ1-5; 9 nucleotides line up with TRBD1. The V gene end was trimmed by 4 bases and the J gene end by 6 bases; junction bases not matched to a gene: 10. CDR1 and CDR2 from the germline V gene are LNHDA and SQIVND (reference sequence). The CDR3 totals 16 residues. CDR3 amino acids: CASSTLGDRVFQPQHF. In nucleotides, the CDR3 is TGTGCCAGTAGTACATTGGGGGACAGGGTGTTTCAGCCCCAGCATTTT.

The V call is TRBV7-9, the J call TRBJ2-2; 8 bases fit TRBD1. Germline values: CDR1 SEHNR, CDR2 FQNEAQ (reference sequence). V lost 4 bases, J lost 7 bases, and 5 bases stayed unmatched. This CDR3 is built from 14 residues. CDR3: CASSYEGTGGELFF. The DNA for the CDR3 is TGTGCCAGCAGCTATGAAGGGACAGGCGGGGAGCTGTTTTTT.

DNA of the CDR3: TGCGCCAGCAGCTACACGGGGACACCTTACAATGAGCAGTTCTTC. It translates to CASSYTGTPYNEQFF. The rearrangement joins TRBV5-1 to TRBJ2-1; perhaps TRBD1 as D (6 bases). The CDR3 has 15 residues. Germline loops: CDR1 SGHRS, CDR2 YFSETQ. With 3 bases removed from V and 4 bases from J, the gap between germline ends came to 14 bases.

This chain uses TRBV7-2 with TRBJ2-7; D not certain. The germline V and J ends were trimmed by 3 bases and 0 bases, with 6 bases remaining between them. The CDR3 loop spans 13 amino acids. Germline CDR1 SGHTA, CDR2 FQGNSA. CDR3 nucleotide sequence: TGTGCCAGCAGCTTCGGGTTCTCCTACGAGCAGTACTTC. The encoded protein is CASSFGFSYEQYF. The entire variable domain, with the rest obtained from reference TRBV7-2 and TRBJ2-7, is as follows: GAGVSQSPSNKVTEKGKDVELRCDPISGHTALYWYRQSLGQGLEFLIYFQGNSAPDKSGLPSDRFSAERTGGSVSTLTIQRTQQEDSAVYLCASSFGFSYEQYFGPGTRLTVT.

The rearrangement uses TRBV2 and TRBJ1-5, with D hard to call. From germline, CDR1 is SNHLY and CDR2 FYNNEI. The V and J ends lost 4 bases and 2 bases respectively, with 9 bases between them. This CDR3 has 14 amino acids. In DNA, the CDR3 is TGTGCCAGCAGTGGGACTTGGGGCAATCAGCCCCAGCATTTT. This codes for CASSGTWGNQPQHF.

The rearrangement uses TRBV7-9 and TRBJ2-2, with 8 bases matching TRBD1. This CDR3 comprises 16 residues. The junction had 6 bases not matched to a gene; V was cut back by 5 bases and J by 1 base. Germline V CDR1 and CDR2: SEHNR, FQNEAQ (reference sequence). The CDR3 bases are TGTGCCAGCAGCCTCGCGGGGACAGGGAACACCGGGGAGCTGTTTTTT. Translating it yields CASSLAGTGNTGELFF. Full variable domain (missing parts from reference TRBV7-9 and TRBJ2-2): DTGVSQNPRHKITKRGQNVTFRCDPISEHNRLYWYRQTLGQGPEFLTYFQNEAQLEKSRLLSDRFSAERPKGSFSTLEIQRTEQGDSAMYLCASSLAGTGNTGELFFGEGSRLTVL.

Of note for this clone: This sample includes further DNA sequences coding for the same CDR3. The rearrangement links TRBV6-5 to TRBJ2-3, with a possible D match to TRBD2 (5 bases). The CDR3 has 13 amino acids. V was shortened by 6 bases and J by 0 bases, with 7 bases between the two germline ends. Germline CDR1 MNHEY, CDR2 SVGAGI. This chain's CDR3 is CASRRGSTDTQYF. CDR3 bases: TGTGCCAGCAGGAGAGGGAGCACAGATACGCAGTATTTT.

This chain uses TRBV6-2 or TRBV6-3 with TRBJ2-1; 8 bases map to TRBD2. V was clipped by 5 bases and J by 2 bases; unmatched bases: 5. The CDR3 sequence is 15 residues long. Germline V CDR1 and CDR2: MNHEY, SVGEGT. The CDR3: CASSRGGATYNEQFF. The CDR3 DNA sequence: TGTGCCAGCAGTCGGGGGGGGGCAACCTACAATGAGCAGTTCTTC.

This chain joins TRBV19 and TRBJ1-4; D might be TRBD1 (6 bases). Germline-derived CDR1 and CDR2 are LNHDA and SQIVND (reference sequence). Trimming took off 6 bases at V and 6 bases at J, with 14 bases between the two ends. The CDR3 loop spans 14 amino acids. The CDR3 sequence: CASRSTGHHEKLFF. In DNA form, the CDR3 reads TGTGCCAGTAGGTCGACAGGCCACCATGAAAAACTGTTTTTT. Drawing the rest from reference TRBV19 and TRBJ1-4, the complete variable domain is DGGITQSPKYLFRKEGQNVTLSCEQNLNHDAMYWYRQDPGQGLRLIYYSQIVNDFQKGDIAEGYSVSREKKESFPLTVTSAQKNPTAFYLCASRSTGHHEKLFFGSGTQLSVL.

V and J are TRBV6-5 and TRBJ1-6; 9 nucleotides match TRBD1. Germline V gene sequence: CDR1 MNHEY, CDR2 SVGAGI. The CDR3 has 13 amino acids. V shed 4 bases, J shed 10 bases, and the junction held 2 bases outside the gene matches. This CDR3 is CASSFTGGSPLHF. The CDR3 DNA is TGTGCCAGCAGTTTCACAGGGGGCTCACCCCTCCACTTT.

The chain is built from TRBV2 and TRBJ2-1; 13 bases are a match to TRBD2. Germline-derived CDR1 and CDR2 are SNHLY and FYNNEI. CDR3 size: 16 residues. After removal of 4 bases from V and 0 bases from J, the junction contained 0 bases not matched to a gene. The CDR3 sequence: CASSGTSGSSYNEQFF. CDR3 DNA: TGTGCCAGCAGTGGGACTAGCGGGAGCTCCTACAATGAGCAGTTCTTC.